The entry below describes one T cell receptor (beta chain). As yet, its antigen is unknown. In this CDR3 the conserved last residue, phenylalanine or tryptophan, is missing, so a read error is likely. The DNA is omitted, as the CDR3 cannot be located on it reliably, and the CDR3 follows TCRdb's listing. The data belong to a study of tumor-infiltrating lymphocytes in primary liver carcinoma. Study information: The patient population consisted of men and women between 30 and 69 years of age. Overall study findings and caveats: Pairs comparing tumor with adjacent tissue or blood overlapped less than pairs drawn from tumor regions. The difference in top-250-clone fraction between tumors and blood was significant, favoring tumors (p = 0.039).

The roughly 17-32 mg bulk tissue piece was not sorted before simultaneous RNA and DNA extraction. Five distinct regions per tumor were sampled. TCR beta cDNA came from about 0.55 ug total RNA, primed with a constant-region primer. Libraries covering TCR beta were generated through three nested multiplex PCR rounds (using a slightly modified ARM-PCR). For roughly 11 cycles apiece, the opening two PCR rounds ran with TRBV1-TRBV30 forward primers and a C-beta reverse primer. MiXCR was run by TCRdb on the multiplex PCR reads, yielding one entry per CDR3 protein. The table has tens of thousands of distinct CDR3 sequences, 72% seen once. The germline gives CDR1 SGHAT, CDR2 FQNNGV. The CDR3 sequence runs 17 residues, both termini included.

The source is a man aged 40-49 years with primary liver carcinoma and hepatitis B virus infection. The specimen was liver tumor tissue from sampling region 1. Subset specified: tumor region T1, superior pole. The chain uses TRBV11-2 and TRBJ2-2; the D call in the table, TRBD1, was not verified against the DNA. This chain's CDR3 is CASSFERDRVGTGELLS.